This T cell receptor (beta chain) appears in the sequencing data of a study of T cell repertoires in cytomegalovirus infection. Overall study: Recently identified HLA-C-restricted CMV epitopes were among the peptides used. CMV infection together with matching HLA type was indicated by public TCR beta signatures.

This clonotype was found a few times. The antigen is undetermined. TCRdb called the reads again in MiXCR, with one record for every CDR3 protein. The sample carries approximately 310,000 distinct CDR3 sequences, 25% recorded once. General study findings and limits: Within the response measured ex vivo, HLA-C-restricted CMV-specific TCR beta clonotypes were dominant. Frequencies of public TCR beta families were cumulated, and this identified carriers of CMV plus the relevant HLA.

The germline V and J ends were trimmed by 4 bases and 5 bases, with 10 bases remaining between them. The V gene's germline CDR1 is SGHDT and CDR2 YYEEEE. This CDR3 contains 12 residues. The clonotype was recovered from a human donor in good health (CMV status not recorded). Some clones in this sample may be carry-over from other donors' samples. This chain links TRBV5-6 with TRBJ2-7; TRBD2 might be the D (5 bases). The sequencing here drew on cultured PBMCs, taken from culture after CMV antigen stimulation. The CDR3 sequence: CASSLTSDEQYF. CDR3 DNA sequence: TGTGCCAGCAGCCTTACTAGTGACGAGCAGTACTTC.